Shown below are 15 T cell receptor beta chains from a single sample sequenced in a study of blood T cell repertoires in COVID-19. Some clones are missing from TCRdb's copy, which holds only in-frame ones; the method was immunoSEQ multiplex PCR. The table lists under 300,000 clones, more than 75% of them singletons. Sequencing was performed on PBMCs or T cells enriched from blood (not recorded which). The origin of the receptors is a woman in her forties or fifties who had recovered from COVID-19.

The V call is TRBV24-1, the J call TRBJ2-6; a weak D match, TRBD2 (6 bases). V lost 4 bases, J lost 0 bases, and 9 bases lay in between. In germline, CDR1 is KGHDR, CDR2 SFDVKD. CDR3 length: 16 residues. Written as DNA, the CDR3 is TGTGCCACCAGTGAGGCCGGGAGCTCTGGGGCCAACGTCCTGACTTTC. This translates into CATSEAGSSGANVLTF.

The V gene is TRBV27, the J gene TRBJ2-1; 12 bases are shared with TRBD2. Unmatched junction bases numbered 8, after V lost 2 bases and J lost 3 bases. CDR3 size: 18 residues. Germline V CDR1 and CDR2: MNHEY, SMNVEV (reference sequence). The CDR3 loop reads CASSLEAGLAGYYNEQFF. DNA for the CDR3: TGTGCCAGCAGTTTAGAAGCGGGACTAGCGGGCTACTACAATGAGCAGTTCTTC.

This clone has just one count. The chain couples TRBV7-3 to TRBJ2-5; possible D gene TRBD2, 5 bases. CDR1 is SGHTA and CDR2 is FQGTGA in the germline V gene. Deletions cut 5 bases from V and 5 bases from J, with 21 bases between. The CDR3 totals 16 residues. CDR3 protein: CASSKEGRVGLETQYF. The CDR3 DNA follows: TGTGCCAGCAGCAAAGAGGGCCGAGTGGGGTTGGAGACCCAGTACTTC.

The chain is built from TRBV9 and TRBJ1-5; TRBD1 aligns across 7 bases. Trimming took 0 bases from V and 3 from J; bases not matched to a gene: 3. This CDR3 comprises 15 residues. The germline V gene encodes CDR1 SGDLS and CDR2 YYNGEE. The CDR3 bases are TGTGCCAGCAGCGTAGGGGACAGTCCCAATCAGCCCCAGCATTTT. The encoded protein is CASSVGDSPNQPQHF.

The chain carries TRBV10-1 and TRBJ2-3; 9 bases map to TRBD1. Germline V gene data show CDR1 as WNHNN and CDR2 as SYGVQD (reference sequence). Losses at the gene ends were 2 bases for V and 6 bases for J; bases not matched to a gene: 3. The CDR3 sequence is 14 residues long. The CDR3 spells CASSEGTGSDTQYF. CDR3 nucleotides: TGCGCCAGCAGTGAGGGGACAGGGAGTGATACGCAGTATTTT.

The genes are TRBV27 and TRBJ2-1; the match to TRBD2 covers 7 bases. Germline assignment: CDR1 MNHEY and CDR2 SMNVEV (reference sequence). V trimming: 6 bases; J trimming: 6 bases; junction bases outside the gene matches: 8. The CDR3 spans 14 residues. As DNA, the CDR3 is TGTGCCAGCAGCGCGGGGACTAACGTCAATGAGCAGTTCTTC. It translates to CASSAGTNVNEQFF.

The genes are TRBV7-8 and TRBJ1-1, with unresolved D. The germline V gene has CDR1 SGHVS and CDR2 FQNEAQ. V was pared by 5 bases and J by 1 base, with 8 bases between. The CDR3 is 13 residues long. CDR3 sequence (DNA): TGTGCCAGCAGCAATCGTAGGAACACTGAAGCTTTCTTT. Translation gives CASSNRRNTEAFF.

J is TRBJ2-3 and V is TRBV7-6; D unresolved. Germline V gene data show CDR1 as SGHVS and CDR2 as FNYEAQ. Trimming took off 1 base at V and 4 bases at J, with 3 bases between the two ends. The CDR3 runs to 12 residues. The CDR3 bases are TGTGCCAGCAGCTTAGAGCCAGATACGCAGTATTTT. It specifies CASSLEPDTQYF.

This chain links TRBV29-1 with TRBJ1-2; the match to TRBD1 covers 9 bases. Germline-derived CDR1 and CDR2 are SQVTM and ANQGSEA. The CDR3 is 17 amino acids. Trimming took 8 bases from V and 1 from J; bases not matched to a gene: 17. The CDR3 protein is CSSRGGGQGRGNYGYTF. DNA of the CDR3: TGCAGCTCCAGGGGGGGTGGACAGGGGCGAGGTAACTATGGCTACACCTTC.

The gene calls are TRBV19 and TRBJ1-5; no clear D gene. The V and J ends lost 2 bases and 6 bases respectively, with 8 bases between them. CDR3 length: 13 amino acids. Germline values: CDR1 LNHDA, CDR2 SQIVND (reference sequence). The CDR3 DNA reads as TGTGCCAGTAGTATAAATTATCGTCAGCCCCAGCATTTT. As protein: CASSINYRQPQHF.

This chain uses TRBV28 with TRBJ2-5; D is possibly TRBD2 (5 bases). The CDR3 sequence is 16 residues long. V was clipped by 3 bases and J by 0 bases, with 14 bases between them. Germline assignment: CDR1 MDHEN and CDR2 SYDVKM. The CDR3 sequence is CASSFLDWKYQETQYF. The CDR3 coding sequence is TGTGCCAGCAGTTTCTTGGACTGGAAGTACCAAGAGACCCAGTACTTC.

The rearrangement uses TRBV6-5 and TRBJ2-5, with no clear D. CDR3 length: 16 amino acids. Trimming cost V 3 bases and J 4 bases, with 18 bases left between them. Germline lookup yields CDR1 MNHEY and CDR2 SVGAGI. CDR3 in DNA: TGTGCCAGCAGTTATACAGACCCAGGCGTCTCAGAGACCCAGTACTTC. This sequence encodes CASSYTDPGVSETQYF.

The gene calls are TRBV29-1 and TRBJ1-2, with D maybe TRBD1 (5 bases). Germline V CDR1 and CDR2: SQVTM, ANQGSEA. Trimming left V 7 bases short and J 2 bases short, with 20 bases between. CDR3 length equals 15 residues. The CDR3 region is CSAQPLTSGNYGYTF. CDR3 nucleotide sequence: TGCAGCGCCCAGCCGTTGACATCAGGGAACTATGGCTACACCTTC.

This clone came up a few times. CDR3 loop: CASSLGGKQGALYGYTF. CDR3 in DNA: TGTGCCAGCAGCTTAGGAGGGAAACAGGGGGCTTTATATGGCTACACCTTC. The chain combines TRBV7-2 with TRBJ1-2; 9 positions agree with TRBD1. V trimming: 1 base; J trimming: 5 bases; junction bases outside the gene matches: 11. Germline values: CDR1 SGHTA, CDR2 FQGNSA. The CDR3 extends over 17 amino acids.

The chain uses TRBV29-1 and TRBJ2-3, with 9 bases that match TRBD2. CDR3 length: 13 amino acids. V dropped 7 bases and J dropped 3; count of bases not matched to a gene: 5. Looked up from germline, CDR1 is SQVTM and CDR2 is ANQGSEA. The CDR3 region has the DNA TGCAGCGGTAGGGCGGGAGGGACAGATACGCAGTATTTT. Translating gives CSGRAGGTDTQYF.